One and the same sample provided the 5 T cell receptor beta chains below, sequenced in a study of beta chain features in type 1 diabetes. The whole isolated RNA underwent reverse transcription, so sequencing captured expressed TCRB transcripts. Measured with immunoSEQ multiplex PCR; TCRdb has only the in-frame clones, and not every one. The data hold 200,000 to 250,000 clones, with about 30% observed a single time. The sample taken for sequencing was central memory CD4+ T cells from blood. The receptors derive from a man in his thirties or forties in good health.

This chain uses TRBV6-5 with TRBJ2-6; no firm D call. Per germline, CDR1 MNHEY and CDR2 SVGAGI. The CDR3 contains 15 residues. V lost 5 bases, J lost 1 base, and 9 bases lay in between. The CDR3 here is CASSPPASGANVLTF. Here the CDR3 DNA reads TGTGCCAGCAGTCCCCCTGCATCTGGGGCCAACGTCCTGACTTTC.

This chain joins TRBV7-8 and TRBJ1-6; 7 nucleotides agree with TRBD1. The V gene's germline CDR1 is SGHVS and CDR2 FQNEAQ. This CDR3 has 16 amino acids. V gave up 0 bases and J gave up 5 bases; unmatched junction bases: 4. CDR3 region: CASSLAGQANNSPLHF. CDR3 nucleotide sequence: TGTGCCAGCAGCTTAGCTGGACAGGCCAATAATTCACCCCTCCACTTT. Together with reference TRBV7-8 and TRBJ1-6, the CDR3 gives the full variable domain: GAGVSQSPRYKVAKRGQDVALRCDPISGHVSLFWYQQALGQGPEFLTYFQNEAQLDKSGLPSDRFFAERPEGSVSTLKIQRTQQEDSAVYLCASSLAGQANNSPLHFGNGTRLTVT.

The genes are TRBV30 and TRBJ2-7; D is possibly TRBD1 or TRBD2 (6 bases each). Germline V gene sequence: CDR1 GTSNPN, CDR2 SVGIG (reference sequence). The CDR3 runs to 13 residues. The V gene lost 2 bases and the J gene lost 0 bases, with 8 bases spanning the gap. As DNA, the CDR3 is TGTGCCTGGAGTAGGGGGGCCTCCTACGAGCAGTACTTC. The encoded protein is CAWSRGASYEQYF.

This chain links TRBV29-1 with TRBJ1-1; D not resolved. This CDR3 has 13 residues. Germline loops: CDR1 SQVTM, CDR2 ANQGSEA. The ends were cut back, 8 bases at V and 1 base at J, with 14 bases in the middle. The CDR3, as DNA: TGCAGCTCAAGGGCACAGACGAACACTGAAGCTTTCTTT. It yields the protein CSSRAQTNTEAFF.

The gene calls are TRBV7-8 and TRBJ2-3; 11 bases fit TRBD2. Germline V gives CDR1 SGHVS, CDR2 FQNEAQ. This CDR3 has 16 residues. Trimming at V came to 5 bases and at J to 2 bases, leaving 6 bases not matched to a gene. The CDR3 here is CASSPVAGGNTDTQYF. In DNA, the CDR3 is TGTGCCAGCAGCCCAGTAGCGGGAGGGAACACAGATACGCAGTATTTT.